The rows below give T cell receptor beta chains drawn from one sample of a study of blood T cell repertoires in COVID-19. Only in-frame clones appear in the TCRdb table, and some are missing; sequencing was by immunoSEQ multiplex PCR. The sample has over 250,000 clones, approximately 87% seen once. Sequencing used peripheral blood. Source of these receptors: a woman aged 40 to 50 who had recovered from COVID-19. CDR3s include the opening cysteine and the closing phenylalanine or tryptophan. The D gene is left open where the match is weak. Only part of the rows carry a size: once, few, many, or a class if the clone is expanded.

d_gene,abundance,v_gene,j_gene,CDR3aa,CDR3nt
TRBD1,NA,TRBV2,TRBJ1-2,CASSARQGYYGYTF,TGTGCCAGCAGTGCCAGACAGGGGTACTATGGCTACACCTTC
TRBD1,NA,TRBV28,TRBJ1-5,CASGERGRDQPQHF,TGTGCCAGCGGAGAAAGGGGGCGGGATCAGCCCCAGCATTTT
TRBD1,NA,TRBV5-1,TRBJ2-2,CASSYPGTGGPGELFF,TGCGCCAGCAGCTATCCCGGGACAGGGGGCCCCGGGGAGCTGTTTTTT
NA,NA,TRBV11-3,TRBJ2-2,CASSLGSSTVTGELFF,TGTGCCAGCAGCTTAGGCTCGTCGACAGTCACCGGGGAGCTGTTTTTT
TRBD2,NA,TRBV29-1,TRBJ2-3,CSVEVAGGFLTDTQYF,TGCAGCGTTGAAGTGGCGGGGGGCTTTCTGACAGATACGCAGTATTTT
NA,NA,TRBV15,TRBJ2-3,CATSIHHRSDTQYF,TGTGCCACCAGCATCCACCACCGGTCAGATACGCAGTATTTT
NA,NA,TRBV5-4,TRBJ2-7,CASSPSGLGSYEQYF,TGTGCCAGCAGCCCCTCGGGGTTAGGCTCCTACGAGCAGTACTTC
NA,once,TRBV7-9,TRBJ1-1,CASTSSDTEAFF,TGTGCCAGCACCTCATCAGACACTGAAGCTTTCTTT
NA,NA,TRBV9,TRBJ2-5,CASSVSGLGLAQYF,TGTGCCAGCAGCGTATCGGGTCTCGGATTGGCCCAGTACTTC
NA,NA,TRBV11-2,TRBJ1-4,CASSLSVGGEKLFF,TGTGCCAGCAGCTTAAGCGTGGGTGGTGAAAAACTGTTTTTT
NA,NA,TRBV9,TRBJ1-5,CASSGGGFSNQPQHF,TGTGCCAGCAGCGGCGGAGGTTTTAGCAATCAGCCCCAGCATTTT
NA,NA,TRBV7-6,TRBJ1-2,CASRKPGKQRGYTF,TGTGCCAGCAGAAAGCCGGGAAAACAACGGGGCTACACCTTC
NA,NA,TRBV30,TRBJ1-6,CAWKTGGSNSPLHF,TGTGCCTGGAAAACGGGGGGTTCGAATTCACCCCTCCACTTT
TRBD1,NA,TRBV5-1,TRBJ1-1,CASSLRRGKDTEAFF,TGCGCCAGCAGTTTGCGCAGGGGGAAGGACACTGAAGCTTTCTTT
NA,NA,TRBV15,TRBJ1-3,CATTTEPGNTIYF,TGTGCCACCACCACTGAACCTGGAAACACCATATATTTT
TRBD1,NA,TRBV7-3,TRBJ1-2,CASSATGGAGANYGYTF,TGTGCCAGCAGTGCCACAGGGGGCGCGGGTGCTAACTATGGCTACACCTTC
NA,NA,TRBV3-1/TRBV3-2,TRBJ1-2,CASSPGEGYTF,TGTGCCAGCAGCCCAGGGGAGGGCTACACCTTC
TRBD1,NA,TRBV6-2/TRBV6-3,TRBJ1-3,CASSDEGQIGNTIYF,TGTGCCAGCAGTGACGAGGGACAGATTGGAAACACCATATATTTT
NA,NA,TRBV5-5,TRBJ1-2,CASSGGAARYYGYTF,TGTGCCAGCAGCGGTGGGGCTGCTCGGTACTATGGCTACACCTTC
NA,NA,TRBV19,TRBJ1-4,CASSIVGAANEKLFF,TGTGCCAGTAGTATAGTGGGGGCTGCTAATGAAAAACTGTTTTTT
NA,NA,TRBV7-8,TRBJ1-1,CASSRQGTEAFF,TGTGCCAGCAGCCGCCAGGGGACTGAAGCTTTCTTT
NA,NA,TRBV12-3/TRBV12-4,TRBJ1-3,CASSFSSGNTIYF,TGTGCCAGCAGTTTCTCCTCTGGAAACACCATATATTTT
NA,NA,TRBV7-2,TRBJ2-5,CASSLIRGQETQYF,TGTGCCAGCAGCTTAATCCGAGGGCAAGAGACCCAGTACTTC
TRBD1,few,TRBV10-3,TRBJ1-1,CAIRDSNTEAFF,TGTGCCATCCGGGACAGCAACACTGAAGCTTTCTTT
NA,NA,TRBV2,TRBJ2-5,CASRKRDLGETQYF,TGTGCCAGCAGAAAGAGGGACTTGGGAGAGACCCAGTACTTC
TRBD2,NA,TRBV3-1/TRBV3-2,TRBJ2-1,CASSQEVAGLTLANNEQFF,TGTGCCAGCAGCCAAGAGGTAGCGGGGCTTACCCTCGCCAACAATGAGCAGTTCTTC
TRBD2,NA,TRBV11-2,TRBJ2-2,CASSLPAGGPVGELFF,TGTGCCAGCAGCCTCCCAGCGGGGGGGCCCGTCGGGGAGCTGTTTTTT
NA,NA,TRBV6-4,TRBJ1-2,CASRRVGGGTGGYTF,TGTGCCAGCAGACGAGTCGGTGGCGGTACTGGCGGCTACACCTTC
NA,NA,TRBV29-1,TRBJ1-3,CSFSGGASSGNTIYF,TGCAGCTTTAGCGGCGGAGCCAGCTCTGGAAACACCATATATTTT
NA,NA,TRBV20-1,TRBJ1-4,CSAREREKLFF,TGCAGTGCTAGAGAGAGGGAAAAACTGTTTTTT
TRBD1,NA,TRBV6-5,TRBJ2-7,CSIRQGSYEQYF,TGTTCTATCAGACAGGGGTCCTACGAGCAGTACTTC
NA,NA,TRBV11-2,TRBJ1-1,CASSLQGSEAFF,TGTGCCAGCAGCTTACAGGGGTCTGAAGCTTTCTTT
NA,NA,TRBV5-8,TRBJ1-6,CASSLFRWNSPLHF,TGTGCCAGCAGCTTGTTTCGGTGGAATTCACCCCTCCACTTT
NA,NA,TRBV7-3,TRBJ2-3,CASSSKGGDTQYF,TGTGCCAGCAGCTCGAAAGGGGGAGATACGCAGTATTTT
TRBD1,NA,TRBV7-9,TRBJ1-1,CASSSGQGGNTEAFF,TGTGCCAGCAGCTCGGGACAGGGGGGAAACACTGAAGCTTTCTTT
NA,NA,TRBV20-1,TRBJ1-2,CSANRGGGYTF,TGCAGTGCGAATAGGGGGGGAGGCTACACCTTC
NA,NA,TRBV29-1,TRBJ2-6,CSAGTSGANVLTF,TGCAGCGCAGGGACTTCTGGGGCCAACGTCCTGACTTTC
NA,once,TRBV9,TRBJ1-2,CASSVAPGANYGYTF,TGTGCCAGCAGCGTAGCTCCAGGGGCGAACTATGGCTACACCTTC
NA,NA,TRBV9,TRBJ2-6,CASSSRGSGANVLTF,TGTGCCAGCAGCTCCCGGGGCTCTGGGGCCAACGTCCTGACTTTC
NA,NA,TRBV4-1,TRBJ1-5,CASSHTLRGRRNQPQHF,TGCGCCAGCAGCCACACCCTGCGGGGACGTCGCAATCAGCCCCAGCATTTT
NA,NA,TRBV7-9,TRBJ2-7,CASSRGVVSSYEQYF,TGTGCCAGCAGCCGAGGAGTGGTCAGCTCCTACGAGCAGTACTTC
NA,NA,TRBV27,TRBJ2-2,CASSLKRPGTGELFF,TGTGCCAGCAGTTTAAAGAGGCCGGGGACCGGGGAGCTGTTTTTT
TRBD2,NA,TRBV6-6,TRBJ2-3,CASSRLLASGGATQYF,TGTGCCAGCAGTCGACTCCTCGCTAGCGGGGGGGCGACGCAGTATTTT
NA,NA,TRBV10-3,TRBJ2-5,CAISEGEMETQYF,TGTGCCATCAGTGAGGGGGAGATGGAGACCCAGTACTTC
NA,NA,TRBV6-2/TRBV6-3,TRBJ2-5,CASSPRGLIKETQYF,TGTGCCAGCAGCCCCAGGGGACTAATCAAAGAGACCCAGTACTTC
NA,NA,TRBV5-4,TRBJ1-2,CASSPSTGSTYGYTF,TGTGCCAGCAGCCCATCTACAGGATCCACCTATGGCTACACCTTC